The T cell receptor (delta chain) described here comes from a study of gamma-delta chains in newborns, infants, children. Study information: Microbial exposure reportedly drives polyclonal innate γδ T cell expansion after birth.

With regard to this clone: The protein that TCRdb holds for this DNA derives from a much larger clone and differs from the translated DNA at residue 3, which likely indicates a read error; the protein shown here is translated from the DNA.

With CATT, TCRdb re-called clones from the reads. The sample contains some 5,500 delta-chain clones, 0.42% of which appear only once. Germline-derived CDR1 and CDR2 are GEAIGNYY and EKD. The CDR3 consists of 14 residues. This TCR derives from a child who was a newborn, infant or young child, either healthy, febrile or measles-vaccinated (not recorded which). Material for sequencing was blood. This sequence joins TRDV2 and TRDJ4; 11 positions agree with TRDD3. CDR3 DNA sequence: TGTGCCGGTGACGTACTGGGGGATACCAGACCCCTGATCTTT. Encoded protein: CAGDVLGDTRPLIF.